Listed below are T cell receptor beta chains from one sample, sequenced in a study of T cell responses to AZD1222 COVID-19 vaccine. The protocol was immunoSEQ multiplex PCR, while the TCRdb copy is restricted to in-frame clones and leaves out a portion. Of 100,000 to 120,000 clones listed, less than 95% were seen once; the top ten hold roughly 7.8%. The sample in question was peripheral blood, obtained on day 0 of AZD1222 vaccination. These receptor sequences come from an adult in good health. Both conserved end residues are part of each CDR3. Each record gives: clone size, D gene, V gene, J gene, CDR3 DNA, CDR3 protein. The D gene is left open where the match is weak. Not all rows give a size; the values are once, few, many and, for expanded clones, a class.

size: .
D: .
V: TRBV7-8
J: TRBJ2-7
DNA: TGTGCCAGCAGCTTCGCTGAGTGGAGCTCCTACGAGCAGTACTTC
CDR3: CASSFAEWSSYEQYF

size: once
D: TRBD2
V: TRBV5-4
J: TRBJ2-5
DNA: TGTGCCAGCAGCCGGGACTACAATGATAGGGAGACCCAGTACTTC
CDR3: CASSRDYNDRETQYF

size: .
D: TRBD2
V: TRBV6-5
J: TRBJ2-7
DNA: TGTGCCAGCAGTTACGGCGGGGGTACCTACGAGCAGTACTTC
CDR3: CASSYGGGTYEQYF

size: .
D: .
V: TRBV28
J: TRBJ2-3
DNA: TGTGCCAGCAGTCCGTCGGGGGAGTCCAGGGCAGATACGCAGTATTTT
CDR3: CASSPSGESRADTQYF

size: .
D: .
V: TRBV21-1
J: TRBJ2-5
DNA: TGTGCCAGCAGCAAAGAGGGGGGTAGTGACAGGGTGAAGACCCAGTACTTC
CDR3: CASSKEGGSDRVKTQYF

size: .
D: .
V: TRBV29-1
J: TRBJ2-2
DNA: TGCAGCGTCCTGAGATGGGGACAGAACACCGGGGAGCTGTTTTTT
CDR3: CSVLRWGQNTGELFF

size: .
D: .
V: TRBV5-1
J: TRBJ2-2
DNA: TGCGCCAGCAGCTTGGGTATGCTCACCGGGGAGCTGTTTTTT
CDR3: CASSLGMLTGELFF

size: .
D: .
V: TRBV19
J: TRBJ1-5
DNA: TGTGCCAGTAGTATTGTGGGGTCTATCAATCAGCCCCAGCATTTT
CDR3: CASSIVGSINQPQHF

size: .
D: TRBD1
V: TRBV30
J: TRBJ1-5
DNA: TGTGCCTGGAGTAGGACAGGTTTGAATCAGCCCCAGCATTTT
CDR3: CAWSRTGLNQPQHF

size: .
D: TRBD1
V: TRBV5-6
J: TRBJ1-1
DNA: TGTGCCAGCAGCTTGTGGACAGGGTTGGGCACTGAAGCTTTCTTT
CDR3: CASSLWTGLGTEAFF

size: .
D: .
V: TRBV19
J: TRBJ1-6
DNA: TGTGCCAGTAGTAGACAGACGAGCTCCTATAATTCACCCCTCCACTTT
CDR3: CASSRQTSSYNSPLHF

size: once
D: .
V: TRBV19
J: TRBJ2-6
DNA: TGTGCCAGTAGTATCACGGGGCTCGGGGCCAACGTCCTGACTTTC
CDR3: CASSITGLGANVLTF

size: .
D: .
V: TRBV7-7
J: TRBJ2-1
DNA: TGTGCCAGCAGCCACGGGGACAATGAGCAGTTCTTC
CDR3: CASSHGDNEQFF

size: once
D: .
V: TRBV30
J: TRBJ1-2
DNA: TGTGCCTGGAGAAGAGCCGGTTTCGCCACAGTTGGGAACTATGGCTACACCTTC
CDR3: CAWRRAGFATVGNYGYTF

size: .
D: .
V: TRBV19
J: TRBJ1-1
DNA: TGTGCCAGTAGTCCCATGAGACGGAACACTGAAGCTTTCTTT
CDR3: CASSPMRRNTEAFF

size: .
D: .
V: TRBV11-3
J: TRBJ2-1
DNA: TGTGCCAGCAGCTTGTACCTTCAGGGCGGTGAGCAGTTCTTC
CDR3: CASSLYLQGGEQFF